This T cell receptor (beta chain) is drawn from a study of response to subunit inactivated influenza vaccine. TCRdb independently ran MiXCR on the RT-PCR reads; one entry per CDR3 protein. Among under 200,000 distinct CDR3 sequences listed, 12% were seen once. This clonotype showed up many times. CDR1 is SGHRS, CDR2 YFSETQ, per germline. The ends were cut back, 2 bases at V and 2 bases at J, with 10 bases in the middle. This CDR3 is built from 15 residues. The same sample was also studied in work on T cells expressing NK-cell markers. That work contributes: 5'RACE template switching with UMIs generated TCR beta cDNA. TCR beta repertoires came from sorted CD3+CD56+NKG2C+, CD3+CD56+NKG2C- and CD3+CD56-NKG2C+ T cells. HCMV serostatus: seven of eight sequenced donors positive, one negative. The CD3+CD56-NKG2C+ fraction was also led by these clonotypes in a handful of donors.

The genes are TRBV5-1 and TRBJ2-2; D is tentatively TRBD1 or TRBD2 (5 bases each). This clonotype was sampled from a man aged 50 to 60 who received an inactivated influenza vaccine. The sequencing used CD8+ T cells sorted from PBMCs, collected about 11 days after vaccination. CDR3 protein: CASSFTGTNTGELFF. For the CDR3, the DNA is TGCGCCAGCAGCTTCACGGGGACCAACACCGGGGAGCTGTTTTTT. Using reference TRBV5-1 and TRBJ2-2 for the parts outside the CDR3, the full variable domain is KAGVTQTPRYLIKTRGQQVTLSCSPISGHRSVSWYQQTPGQGLQFLFEYFSETQRNKGNFPGRFSGRQFSNSRSEMNVSTLELGDSALYLCASSFTGTNTGELFFGEGSRLTVL.